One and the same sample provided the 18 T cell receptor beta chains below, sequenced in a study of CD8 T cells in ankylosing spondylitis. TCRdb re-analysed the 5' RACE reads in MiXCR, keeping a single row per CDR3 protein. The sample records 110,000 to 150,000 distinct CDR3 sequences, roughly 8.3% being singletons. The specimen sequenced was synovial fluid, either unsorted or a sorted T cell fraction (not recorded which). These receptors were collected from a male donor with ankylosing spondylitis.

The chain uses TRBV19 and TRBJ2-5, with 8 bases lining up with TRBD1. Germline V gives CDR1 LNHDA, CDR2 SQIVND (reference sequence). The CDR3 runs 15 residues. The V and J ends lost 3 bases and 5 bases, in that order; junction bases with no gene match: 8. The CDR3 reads CASSIGTGRRETQYF. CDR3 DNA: TGTGCCAGTAGTATCGGGACAGGCAGGCGGGAGACCCAGTACTTC.

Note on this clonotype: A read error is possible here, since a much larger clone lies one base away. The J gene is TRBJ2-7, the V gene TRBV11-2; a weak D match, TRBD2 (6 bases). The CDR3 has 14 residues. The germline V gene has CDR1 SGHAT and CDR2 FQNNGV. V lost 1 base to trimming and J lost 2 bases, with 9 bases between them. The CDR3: CASSLVRTTYEQYF. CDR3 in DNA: TGTGCCAGCAGCTTAGTACGGACTACCTACGAGCAGTACTTC. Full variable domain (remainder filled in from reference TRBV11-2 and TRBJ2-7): EAGVAQSPRYKIIEKRQSVAFWCNPISGHATLYWYQQILGQGPKLLIQFQNNGVVDDSQLPKDRFSAERLKGVDSTLKIQPAKLEDSAVYLCASSLVRTTYEQYFGPGTRLTVT.

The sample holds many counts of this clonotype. CDR3 region: CASSLGSDSFGEKLFF. The CDR3 nucleotides are TGTGCCAGCAGCTTAGGGAGCGACAGTTTCGGGGAAAAACTGTTTTTT. The chain joins TRBV7-9 to TRBJ1-4, with D possibly matching TRBD1 (5 bases). Germline assignment: CDR1 SEHNR and CDR2 FQNEAQ (reference sequence). Between the trimmed V and J ends, which lost 1 base and 8 bases, there was a span of 17 bases. The CDR3 consists of 16 residues.

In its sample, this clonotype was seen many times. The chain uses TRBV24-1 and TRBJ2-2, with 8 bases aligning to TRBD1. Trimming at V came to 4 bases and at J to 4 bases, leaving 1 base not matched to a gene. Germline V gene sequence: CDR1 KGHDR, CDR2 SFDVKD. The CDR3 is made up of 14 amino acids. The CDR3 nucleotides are TGTGCCACCAGTGAACAGGGGGGCACCGGGGAGCTGTTTTTT. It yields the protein CATSEQGGTGELFF.

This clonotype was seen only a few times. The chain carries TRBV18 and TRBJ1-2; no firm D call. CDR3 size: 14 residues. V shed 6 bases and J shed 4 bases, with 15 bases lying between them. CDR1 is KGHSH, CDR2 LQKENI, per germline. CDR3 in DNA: TGTGCCAGCTCTAAAGATCACCTCACCTATGGCTACACCTTC. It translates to CASSKDHLTYGYTF.

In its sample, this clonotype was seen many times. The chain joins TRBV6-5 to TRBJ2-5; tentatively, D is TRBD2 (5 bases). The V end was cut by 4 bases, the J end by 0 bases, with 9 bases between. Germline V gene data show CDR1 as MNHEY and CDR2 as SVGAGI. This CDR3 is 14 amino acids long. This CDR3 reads CASSLPDYQETQYF. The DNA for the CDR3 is TGTGCCAGCAGTTTGCCGGACTACCAAGAGACCCAGTACTTC.

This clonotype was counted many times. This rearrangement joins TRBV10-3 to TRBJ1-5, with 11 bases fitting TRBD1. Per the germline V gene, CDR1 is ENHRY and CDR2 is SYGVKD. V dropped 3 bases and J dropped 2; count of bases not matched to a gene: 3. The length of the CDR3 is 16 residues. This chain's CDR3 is CAISDGTGGRNQPQHF. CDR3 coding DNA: TGTGCCATCAGTGACGGGACAGGGGGGCGCAATCAGCCCCAGCATTTT.

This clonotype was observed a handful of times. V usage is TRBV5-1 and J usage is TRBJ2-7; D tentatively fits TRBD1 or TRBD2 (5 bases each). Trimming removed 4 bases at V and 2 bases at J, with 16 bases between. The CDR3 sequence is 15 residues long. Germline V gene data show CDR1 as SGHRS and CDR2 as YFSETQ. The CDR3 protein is CASSMTGAQTYEQYF. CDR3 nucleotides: TGCGCCAGCAGCATGACCGGGGCCCAGACCTACGAGCAGTACTTC.

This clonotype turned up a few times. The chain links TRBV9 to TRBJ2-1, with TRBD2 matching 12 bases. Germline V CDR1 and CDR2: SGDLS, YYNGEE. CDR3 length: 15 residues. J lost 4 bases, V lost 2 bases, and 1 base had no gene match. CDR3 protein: CASSVTSGGYNEQFF. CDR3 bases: TGTGCCAGCAGCGTCACTAGCGGGGGGTACAATGAGCAGTTCTTC.

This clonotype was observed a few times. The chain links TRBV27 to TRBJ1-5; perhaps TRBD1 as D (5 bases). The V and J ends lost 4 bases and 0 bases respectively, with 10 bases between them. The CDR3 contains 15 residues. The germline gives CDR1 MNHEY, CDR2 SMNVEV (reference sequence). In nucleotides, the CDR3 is TGTGCCAGCAGTTACACAGGAACTAGCAATCAGCCCCAGCATTTT. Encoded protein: CASSYTGTSNQPQHF.

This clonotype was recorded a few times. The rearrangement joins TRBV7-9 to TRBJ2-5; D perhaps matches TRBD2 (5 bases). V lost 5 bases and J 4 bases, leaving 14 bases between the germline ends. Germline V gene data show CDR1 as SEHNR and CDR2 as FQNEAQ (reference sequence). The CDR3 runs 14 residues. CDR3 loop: CASSTALEGETQYF. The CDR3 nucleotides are TGTGCCAGCAGCACAGCTTTAGAGGGAGAGACCCAGTACTTC.

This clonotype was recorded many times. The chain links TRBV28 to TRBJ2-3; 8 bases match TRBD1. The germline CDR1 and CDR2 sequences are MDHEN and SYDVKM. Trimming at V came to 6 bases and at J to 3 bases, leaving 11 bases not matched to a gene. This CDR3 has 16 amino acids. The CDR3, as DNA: TGTGCCAGCAGCTCACCCAGGGGGCGAAAGACAGATACGCAGTATTTT. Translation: CASSSPRGRKTDTQYF.

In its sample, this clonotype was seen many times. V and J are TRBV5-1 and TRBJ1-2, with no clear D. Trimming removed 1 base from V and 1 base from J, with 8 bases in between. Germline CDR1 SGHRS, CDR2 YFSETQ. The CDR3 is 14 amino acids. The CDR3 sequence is CASSLMPGNYGYTF. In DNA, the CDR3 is TGCGCCAGCAGCTTGATGCCCGGTAACTATGGCTACACCTTC.

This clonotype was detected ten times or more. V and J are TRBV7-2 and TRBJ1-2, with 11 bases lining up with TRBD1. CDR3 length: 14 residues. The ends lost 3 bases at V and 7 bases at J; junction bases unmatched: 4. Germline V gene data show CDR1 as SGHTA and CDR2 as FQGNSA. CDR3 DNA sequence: TGTGCCAGCAGCTTCAGGACAGGGGGCTCTGGCTACACCTTC. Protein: CASSFRTGGSGYTF.

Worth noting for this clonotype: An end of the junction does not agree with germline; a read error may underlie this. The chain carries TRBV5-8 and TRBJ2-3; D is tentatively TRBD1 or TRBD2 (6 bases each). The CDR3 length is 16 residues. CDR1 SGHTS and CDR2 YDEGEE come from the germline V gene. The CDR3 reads CASSSLVGGNTDTQDF. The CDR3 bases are TGTGCCAGCAGCTCCCTCGTAGGGGGGAACACAGATACGCAGGATTTT.

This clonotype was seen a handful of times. CDR3 loop: CASRIAGLYTDTQYF. CDR3 nucleotides: TGTGCCAGCAGGATAGCGGGGCTATACACAGATACGCAGTATTTT. This chain joins TRBV12-3 or TRBV12-4 and TRBJ2-3; 8 bases map to TRBD2. The V gene end was trimmed by 6 bases and the J gene end by 2 bases; junction bases not matched to a gene: 7. The CDR3 spans 15 residues.

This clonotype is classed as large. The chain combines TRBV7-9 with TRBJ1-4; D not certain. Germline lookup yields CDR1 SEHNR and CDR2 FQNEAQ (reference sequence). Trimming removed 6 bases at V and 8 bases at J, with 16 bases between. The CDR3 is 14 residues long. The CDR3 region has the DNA TGTGCCAGCAGTCGGACGAGAGATGTGGAAAAACTGTTTTTT. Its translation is CASSRTRDVEKLFF.

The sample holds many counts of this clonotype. The CDR3 nucleotides read TGTGCCAGCAGCCAAGTCCAGGGATTCTCAGATACGCAGTATTTT. It encodes CASSQVQGFSDTQYF. The V gene is TRBV14, the J gene TRBJ2-3; D perhaps matches TRBD1 (5 bases). The V end was cut by 1 base, the J end by 4 bases, with 12 bases between. The CDR3 runs 15 residues. Looked up from germline, CDR1 is SGHDN and CDR2 is FVKESK.